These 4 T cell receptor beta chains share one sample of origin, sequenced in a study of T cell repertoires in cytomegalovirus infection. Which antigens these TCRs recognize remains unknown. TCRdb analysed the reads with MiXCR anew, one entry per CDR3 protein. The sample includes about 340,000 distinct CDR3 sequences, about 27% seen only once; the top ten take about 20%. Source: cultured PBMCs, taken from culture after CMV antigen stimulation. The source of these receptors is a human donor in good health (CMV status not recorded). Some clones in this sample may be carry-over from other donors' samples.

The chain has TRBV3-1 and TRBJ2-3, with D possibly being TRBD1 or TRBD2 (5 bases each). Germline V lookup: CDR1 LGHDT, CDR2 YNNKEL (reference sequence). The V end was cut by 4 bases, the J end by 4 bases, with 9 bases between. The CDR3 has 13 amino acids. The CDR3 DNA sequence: TGTGCCAGCAGCCCCCGGGACGCAGATACGCAGTATTTT. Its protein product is CASSPRDADTQYF.

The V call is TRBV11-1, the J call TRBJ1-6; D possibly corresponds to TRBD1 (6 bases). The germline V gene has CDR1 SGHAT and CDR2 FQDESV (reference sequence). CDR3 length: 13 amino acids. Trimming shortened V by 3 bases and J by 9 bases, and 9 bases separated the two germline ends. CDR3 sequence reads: CASSLTGRSPLHF. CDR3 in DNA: TGTGCCAGCAGCTTGACAGGACGTTCACCCCTCCACTTT.

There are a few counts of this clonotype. CDR3 in DNA: TGTGCCATCAGTGAACAACAGGGTTCGGACACTGAAGCTTTCTTT. It codes for CAISEQQGSDTEAFF. The rearrangement links TRBV10-3 to TRBJ1-1, with D perhaps matching TRBD1 (6 bases). V shed 3 bases and J shed 3 bases, with 14 bases lying between them. Looked up from germline, CDR1 is ENHRY and CDR2 is SYGVKD. This CDR3 has 15 amino acids.

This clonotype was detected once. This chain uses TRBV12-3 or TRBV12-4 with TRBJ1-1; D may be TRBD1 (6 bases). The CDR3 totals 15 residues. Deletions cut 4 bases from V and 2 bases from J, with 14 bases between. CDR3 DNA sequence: TGTGCCAGCAGTTCTTTACGGGGGGCCAACACTGAAGCTTTCTTT. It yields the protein CASSSLRGANTEAFF.